A selection of T cell receptor beta chains follows, all from one sample in a study of blood T cell repertoires in COVID-19. Measured with immunoSEQ multiplex PCR; TCRdb has only the in-frame clones, and not every one. Among some 220,000 clones listed, around 84% were seen once. The sequenced sample was peripheral blood. These receptors were obtained from a man aged 45 to 65 with active or convalescent COVID-19. The CDR3 runs from the conserved cysteine through the conserved F or W. A D gene is named only where the DNA matches it firmly. The size of a clone is reported for some rows only, either as once, few or many, or as a class for expanded clones.

size,D,J,V,length,DNA,CDR3
.,.,TRBJ1-1,TRBV5-1,15,TGCGCCAGCAGCTTGGATGGGCGCCTGGGCACTGAAGCTTTCTTT,CASSLDGRLGTEAFF
.,TRBD1,TRBJ1-5,TRBV2,15,TGTGCCAGCAGGGAGACAGGGAATAGCAATCAGCCCCAGCATTTT,CASRETGNSNQPQHF
.,TRBD1,TRBJ2-1,TRBV7-3,16,TGTGCCAGCAGCTTAGACAGGACAGGGGGCTACAATGAGCAGTTCTTC,CASSLDRTGGYNEQFF
.,.,TRBJ2-3,TRBV12-3/TRBV12-4,12,TGTGCCAGCAGTCCGACTAGTAGTACGCAGTATTTT,CASSPTSSTQYF
.,TRBD1,TRBJ1-2,TRBV5-1,15,TGCGCCAGCAGCCCGGACAGGGCGGGCGACTATGGCTACACCTTC,CASSPDRAGDYGYTF
.,.,TRBJ2-3,TRBV11-3,13,TGTGCCAGCAGCCTCGGAGTCACAGATACGCAGTATTTT,CASSLGVTDTQYF
few,.,TRBJ1-1,TRBV5-5,13,TGTGCCAGCAGCTTGGACAGGGAATCGGTGGCTTTCTTT,CASSLDRESVAFF
.,.,TRBJ2-2,TRBV7-9,17,TGTGCCAGCAGCCTTGGGTCTACCGGGGCGAACACCGGGGAGCTGTTTTTT,CASSLGSTGANTGELFF
.,.,TRBJ1-4,TRBV5-6,15,TGTGCCAGCAGCCCCTTAAGACAGGAGAATGAAAAACTGTTTTTT,CASSPLRQENEKLFF
.,.,TRBJ2-1,TRBV11-2,14,TGTGCCAGCAGACCGGACAGCTCCTACAATGAGCAGTTCTTC,CASRPDSSYNEQFF
.,TRBD1,TRBJ1-5,TRBV19,20,TGTGCCACCAACGGAGGCGTGGGACAGGGGGCCCGAGGCAGCAATCAGCCCCAGCATTTT,CATNGGVGQGARGSNQPQHF
.,TRBD1,TRBJ2-2,TRBV4-2,14,TGTGCCAGCAGAGTCACAGGGGGCGGCGGGGAGCTGTTTTTT,CASRVTGGGGELFF
.,.,TRBJ2-3,TRBV5-5,13,TGTGCCAGCAGCTTGCCCACACCAGATACGCAGTATTTT,CASSLPTPDTQYF